This T cell receptor (beta chain) was identified during a study of CD4+ T cells in melanoma. Points from the study as a whole: A reported correlation linked neoantigen-specific CD4+ T cells to CD8+, macrophage and B cell function. Reportedly, melanoma neoantigen-specific CD4+ T cells showed varied differentiation states.

The repertoire was sequenced with immunoSEQ multiplex PCR; TCRdb's copy has only in-frame clones and lacks some. This sample has more than 12,000 clones, with 65% to 85% found just once. This clone was seen more than once but under ten times. The antigen is undetermined. V lost 3 bases and J 3 bases, leaving 6 bases between the germline ends. In germline, CDR1 is LNHDA, CDR2 SQIVND (reference sequence). The CDR3 consists of 12 residues. This TCR came from a human donor with melanoma. The V and J genes are TRBV19 and TRBJ2-7; no clear D gene. Sequencing was carried out using cells from a culture (not recorded whether cultured in vitro). CDR3: CASSMSYYEQYF. The CDR3 DNA is TGTGCCAGTAGTATGTCGTACTACGAGCAGTACTTC. Looking up the rest from reference TRBV19 and TRBJ2-7 gives the full variable domain: DGGITQSPKYLFRKEGQNVTLSCEQNLNHDAMYWYRQDPGQGLRLIYYSQIVNDFQKGDIAEGYSVSREKKESFPLTVTSAQKNPTAFYLCASSMSYYEQYFGPGTRLTVT.